This entry lists 21 T cell receptor beta chains sequenced from one sample in a study of blood T cell repertoires in COVID-19. Repertoires were generated with immunoSEQ multiplex PCR, while TCRdb's copy carries only in-frame clones and drops some. Of 150,000 to 200,000 clones listed, about 80% are singletons. Material: peripheral blood. The receptor set was obtained from an elderly woman with acute or convalescent COVID-19.

This clone was detected ten times or more. The chain employs TRBV30 and TRBJ1-6; 9 positions match TRBD1. From germline, CDR1 is GTSNPN and CDR2 SVGIG (reference sequence). The CDR3 loop spans 15 amino acids. The V gene end was trimmed by 4 bases and the J gene end by 6 bases; junction bases not matched to a gene: 7. CDR3 sequence reads: CAWTGTGFGNSPLHF. CDR3 in DNA: TGTGCCTGGACCGGGACAGGGTTTGGTAATTCACCCCTCCACTTT.

V gene TRBV11-3 combines with J gene TRBJ1-2; 11 bases map to TRBD1. Germline trimming cut 5 bases from V and 5 bases from J; bases unmatched to any gene: 4. The CDR3 is made up of 14 amino acids. Germline values: CDR1 SGHNT, CDR2 YENEEA. The CDR3 spells CASSPGDRGYGYTF. The CDR3 coding sequence is TGTGCCAGCAGCCCCGGGGACAGGGGGTATGGCTACACCTTC.

The chain uses TRBV7-9 and TRBJ2-1, with 15 bases matching TRBD2. CDR3 length: 17 residues. V lost 5 bases to trimming and J lost 5 bases; unmatched junction nucleotides: 7. CDR1 is SEHNR and CDR2 is FQNEAQ in the germline V gene (reference sequence). CDR3 DNA: TGTGCCAGCAGCCCTGGACTAGCGGGAGGGCCCCACAATGAGCAGTTCTTC. Residues: CASSPGLAGGPHNEQFF.

The V and J genes are TRBV19 and TRBJ2-5; no definite D call. CDR1 is LNHDA and CDR2 is SQIVND in the germline V gene (reference sequence). This CDR3 region has 14 residues. The V and J ends lost 4 bases and 0 bases respectively, with 9 bases between them. The CDR3 sequence: CASSTDGYQETQYF. The CDR3, as DNA: TGTGCCAGTAGTACCGACGGGTACCAAGAGACCCAGTACTTC.

The gene calls are TRBV28 and TRBJ2-1, with TRBD1 matching over 7 bases. From germline, CDR1 is MDHEN and CDR2 SYDVKM. With 2 bases clipped from V and 5 bases from J, the junction kept 3 bases outside the gene matches. This CDR3 contains 14 residues. The CDR3 loop reads CASSLGTVHNEQFF. In nucleotides, the CDR3 is TGTGCCAGCAGTTTAGGGACAGTCCACAATGAGCAGTTCTTC.

This clone came up a few times. The chain combines TRBV5-1 with TRBJ1-2; 8 positions agree with TRBD1. The trim removed 0 bases at V and 2 bases at J, leaving 3 bases unmatched. Germline loops: CDR1 SGHRS, CDR2 YFSETQ. CDR3 size: 15 residues. The CDR3: CASSLAAGGNYGYTF. The DNA for the CDR3 is TGCGCCAGCAGCTTGGCCGCAGGGGGCAACTATGGCTACACCTTC.

The chain carries TRBV7-2 and TRBJ2-5; tentative D call: TRBD1 (7 bases). The CDR3 extends over 16 amino acids. Trimming left V 4 bases short and J 5 bases short, with 20 bases between. CDR1 and CDR2 from the germline V gene are SGHTA and FQGNSA. The CDR3 loop reads CASSSRMPTGRETQYF. For the CDR3, the DNA is TGTGCCAGCAGCTCTAGAATGCCGACAGGGAGGGAGACCCAGTACTTC.

This chain links TRBV10-3 with TRBJ2-3, with 7 bases aligning to TRBD2. The V gene's germline CDR1 is ENHRY and CDR2 SYGVKD. J was trimmed by 6 bases and V by 3 bases; bases with no gene match: 6. The CDR3 has 14 residues. The CDR3 region has the DNA TGTGCCATCAGTGAACCTCTGGGGGGGGATACGCAGTATTTT. It yields the protein CAISEPLGGDTQYF.

J is TRBJ1-2 and V is TRBV3-1 (or the pseudogene TRBV3-2); tentative D call: TRBD1 (6 bases). CDR3 size: 15 residues. V lost 5 bases to trimming and J lost 8 bases, with 21 bases between them. The germline V gene has CDR1 LGHDT and CDR2 YNNKEL (reference sequence). CDR3 DNA: TGTGCCAGCAGCGATAACGGGACACCAGGCAGGGGCTACACCTTC. The encoded protein is CASSDNGTPGRGYTF.

To note about this clone: Sequence at one end of the junction differs from germline and may be a read error. The rearrangement joins TRBV28 to TRBJ2-7; 10 nucleotides line up with TRBD2. The CDR3 is 13 amino acids. The germline V gene has CDR1 MDHEN and CDR2 SYDVKM. The CDR3 here is CASSLAGAYEQYF. CDR3 in DNA: TGTGCCAGCAGTCTAGCGGGAGCCTATGAGCAGTACTTC.

The genes are TRBV2 and TRBJ2-1; 8 bases agree with TRBD2. V lost 5 bases to trimming and J lost 7 bases; unmatched junction nucleotides: 10. Germline V gene lookup returns CDR1 SNHLY and CDR2 FYNNEI. CDR3 length: 15 amino acids. The CDR3, as DNA: TGTGCCAGCAGTTTGGGGGGGACTAGTTCTAATGAGCAGTTCTTC. It translates to CASSLGGTSSNEQFF.

The gene calls are TRBV2 and TRBJ1-6; perhaps TRBD1 as D (5 bases). The germline CDR1 and CDR2 sequences are SNHLY and FYNNEI. V lost 8 bases and J lost 6, with 8 bases in between. This CDR3 is 12 amino acids long. DNA of the CDR3: TGTGCCAGCGGGGGAGGTAATTCACCCCTCCACTTT. Protein: CASGGGNSPLHF.

The rearrangement uses TRBV3-1 (or the pseudogene TRBV3-2) and TRBJ2-7; 12 positions match TRBD2. The germline V gene encodes CDR1 LGHDT and CDR2 YNNKEL (reference sequence). The V segment lost 6 bases and the J segment 6 bases; nucleotides outside the gene matches: 3. CDR3 length: 13 residues. DNA of the CDR3: TGTGCCAGCAGTCCTAGCGGGGGGGCCGAGCAGTACTTC. This gives the protein CASSPSGGAEQYF.

This clone was recorded once. The V gene is TRBV2, the J gene TRBJ2-1, with a tentative D call TRBD1 (6 bases). Trimming cost V 4 bases and J 1 base, with 11 bases left between them. The CDR3 loop spans 15 amino acids. Germline V lookup: CDR1 SNHLY, CDR2 FYNNEI. CDR3 amino acids: CASSATGPSYNEQFF. CDR3 coding DNA: TGTGCCAGCAGTGCGACAGGACCTTCCTACAATGAGCAGTTCTTC.

Worth noting for this clone: The identical CDR3 is also encoded by other nucleotide sequences in the sample. This chain uses TRBV5-1 with TRBJ2-5; D unclear. Germline V gene data show CDR1 as SGHRS and CDR2 as YFSETQ. The germline V and J ends were trimmed by 1 base and 4 bases, with 2 bases remaining between them. This CDR3 has 11 amino acids. CDR3 loop: CASSLRETQYF. In nucleotides, the CDR3 is TGCGCCAGCAGCTTGCGAGAGACCCAGTACTTC.

This chain links TRBV18 with TRBJ2-1; TRBD1 agrees at 9 bases. V lost 2 bases to trimming and J lost 12 bases; unmatched junction nucleotides: 11. The CDR3 spans 15 residues. The germline CDR1 and CDR2 sequences are KGHSH and LQKENI. The CDR3 here is CASSPRDRDRRAQFF. CDR3 DNA sequence: TGTGCCAGCTCACCAAGGGACAGGGACCGACGGGCGCAGTTCTTC.

The CDR3 nucleotides are TGTGCCAGCAGCCATGGGCAGGGGGGGAACACTGAAGCTTTCTTT. This translates into CASSHGQGGNTEAFF. The chain is built from TRBV3-1 (or the pseudogene TRBV3-2) and TRBJ1-1; 7 nucleotides agree with TRBD1. Germline V CDR1 and CDR2: LGHDT, YNNKEL (reference sequence). The CDR3 covers 15 residues. V trimming: 3 bases; J trimming: 1 base; junction bases outside the gene matches: 5.

The rearrangement links TRBV28 to TRBJ1-2; D is perhaps TRBD1 (5 bases). V lost 10 bases and J 8 bases, leaving 17 bases between the germline ends. CDR1 MDHEN and CDR2 SYDVKM come from the germline V gene. CDR3 size: 12 residues. The CDR3 here is CATLAATVGYTF. The CDR3 DNA reads TGTGCCACCCTGGCGGCGACAGTCGGCTACACCTTC.

The rearrangement uses TRBV5-1 and TRBJ2-6, with 8 bases lining up with TRBD1. The CDR3 spans 19 residues. J was trimmed by 0 bases and V by 1 base; bases with no gene match: 9. Germline V CDR1 and CDR2: SGHRS, YFSETQ. The chain's CDR3 is CASSLWGDRYLSGANVLTF. Here the CDR3 DNA reads TGCGCCAGCAGCTTGTGGGGGGACAGGTATCTCTCTGGGGCCAACGTCCTGACTTTC.

This sequence joins TRBV7-3 and TRBJ2-1, with 10 bases identical to TRBD1. The CDR3 is 16 amino acids. The V gene's germline CDR1 is SGHTA and CDR2 FQGTGA. V trimming: 2 bases; J trimming: 9 bases; junction bases outside the gene matches: 10. CDR3 sequence reads: CASSLGQGDPWGEQFF. CDR3 DNA: TGTGCCAGCAGCTTAGGACAGGGGGACCCTTGGGGTGAGCAGTTCTTC.

The chain recombines TRBV7-6 with TRBJ2-5; 10 bases are shared with TRBD2. Germline CDR1 reads SGHVS; CDR2 reads FNYEAQ. V dropped 7 bases and J dropped 4; count of bases not matched to a gene: 9. The CDR3 is made up of 15 amino acids. DNA for the CDR3: TGTGCCAGCACCCGAGGAGCGGGAGGGGGAGAGACCCAGTACTTC. This gives the protein CASTRGAGGGETQYF.